This section outlines one TCR beta chain sequence together with its context. The length of the CDR3 is 15 residues. V was clipped by 4 bases and J by 6 bases; unmatched bases: 4. Germline V gene lookup returns CDR1 LGHDT and CDR2 YNNKEL (reference sequence). TCRdb passed the 5' RACE reads through MiXCR, listing each CDR3 protein once. Here the sample spans fewer than 250,000 distinct CDR3 sequences, under 30% being singletons. These data belong to a study of CD8 T cells in ankylosing spondylitis. This receptor was taken from a male donor with ankylosing spondylitis or in good health (not recorded which). This sequence joins TRBV3-1 and TRBJ2-1; 12 positions match TRBD2. The sequenced material came from blood, either unsorted or a sorted T cell fraction (not recorded which). CDR3 coding DNA: TGTGCCAGCAGCCGGACTAGCGGGGCAAGCAATGAGCAGTTCTTC. This gives the protein CASSRTSGASNEQFF.